This is a list of T cell receptor beta chains from one sample in a study of blood T cell repertoires in COVID-19. Data came from immunoSEQ multiplex PCR; TCRdb stores just in-frame clones and leaves some out. The repertoire consists of around 37,000 clones, with 84% occurring once and the leading ten covering 1.5% to 2%. Sequenced material: peripheral blood. These receptors were obtained from a man aged 55 to 70 with COVID-19, enrolled during active disease. CDR3s include the opening cysteine and the closing phenylalanine or tryptophan. D genes are given only for firm matches.

13	TRBJ1-6	.	TRBV29-1	TGCAGCGCTAGGGAGGCCTATAATTCACCCCTCCACTTT	CSAREAYNSPLHF
13	TRBJ1-1	.	TRBV11-3	TGTGCCACGAGGGGAGGAGATGACACTGAAGCTTTCTTT	CATRGGDDTEAFF
16	TRBJ2-7	.	TRBV5-4	TGTGCCAGCAGCTCCACGATGCAGCGGGTTCCCTACGAGCAGTACTTC	CASSSTMQRVPYEQYF
15	TRBJ2-2	TRBD2	TRBV6-2/TRBV6-3	TGTGCCAGCAGTTACTTGGCGGGAGGGCACGGGGAGCTGTTTTTT	CASSYLAGGHGELFF
15	TRBJ1-3	.	TRBV3-1/TRBV3-2	TGTGCCAGCAGCCAAGGCAGGGGCATGGAAAACACCATATATTTT	CASSQGRGMENTIYF
15	TRBJ2-7	TRBD1	TRBV5-1	TGCGCCAGCAGCCTGACCTTTGGACAGGGCTACGAGCAGTACTTC	CASSLTFGQGYEQYF
14	TRBJ2-5	.	TRBV14	TGTGCCAGCAGCCCATGGAGGGACCAAGAGACCCAGTACTTC	CASSPWRDQETQYF
14	TRBJ1-3	.	TRBV3-1/TRBV3-2	TGTGCCAGCAGCCAACCTATTTCTGGAAACACCATATATTTT	CASSQPISGNTIYF
16	TRBJ2-6	TRBD1	TRBV10-3	TGTGCCATCCCCGGACAGGCGAGCTCTGGGGCCAACGTCCTGACTTTC	CAIPGQASSGANVLTF
14	TRBJ2-5	.	TRBV19	TGTGCCAGTAGTATAGATATTCTTAGCGGAACCCAGTACTTC	CASSIDILSGTQYF
15	TRBJ2-3	.	TRBV18	TGTGCCAGCTCACTCGGAGGGATGATCACAGATACGCAGTATTTT	CASSLGGMITDTQYF
11	TRBJ1-2	.	TRBV6-5	TGTGCCAGCAGGCAGGATTATGGCTACACCTTC	CASRQDYGYTF